This TCR beta chain emerged from a study of T cells in localized non-small cell lung cancer. CDR3 length: 13 amino acids. The V end lost 4 bases, the J end lost 0 bases, and 7 bases lay between the germline ends. Germline CDR1 is SGHKS and CDR2 is YYEKEE (reference sequence). This table comes from immunoSEQ multiplex PCR, and its TCRdb copy is limited to in-frame clones, with some not included. Of some 17,000 clones in the sample, almost 90% were seen once. Regarding the study as a whole: The study linked higher blood T cell density to longer overall survival.

This clone was observed a single time. Antigen: not known. The chain carries TRBV5-5 and TRBJ2-5; D unclear. Sequencing was performed on peripheral blood mononuclear cells, taken before any cancer treatment. The TCR originated in a woman aged 35 to 75 with stage III lung adenocarcinoma. The CDR3 DNA reads TGTGCCAGCAGCCTCCGGGACCAAGAGACCCAGTACTTC. Translation gives CASSLRDQETQYF.